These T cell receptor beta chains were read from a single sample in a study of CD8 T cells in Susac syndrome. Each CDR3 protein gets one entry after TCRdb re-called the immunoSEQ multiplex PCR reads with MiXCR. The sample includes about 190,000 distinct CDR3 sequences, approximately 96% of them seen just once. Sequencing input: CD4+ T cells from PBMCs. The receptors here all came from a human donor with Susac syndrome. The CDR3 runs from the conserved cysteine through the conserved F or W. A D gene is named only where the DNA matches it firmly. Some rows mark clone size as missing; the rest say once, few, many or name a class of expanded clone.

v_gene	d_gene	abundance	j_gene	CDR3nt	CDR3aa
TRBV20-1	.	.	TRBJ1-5	TGCAGTGCTAGAGATTCGGGATTTTATAGCAATCAGCCCCAGCATTTT	CSARDSGFYSNQPQHF
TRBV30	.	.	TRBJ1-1	TGTGCCTGGAAGGCAATGGGGCAGATGAACACTGAAGCTTTCTTT	CAWKAMGQMNTEAFF
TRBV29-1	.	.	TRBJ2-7	TGCAGCGTTGGATTCTGGGGGACGGAGGGCCACGAGCAGTACTTC	CSVGFWGTEGHEQYF
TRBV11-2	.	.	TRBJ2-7	TGTGCCAGCAGCTTAGTCGCGGGTATCGAGCAGTACTTC	CASSLVAGIEQYF
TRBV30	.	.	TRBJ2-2	TGTGCCTGGAGTGTAAAGCAGCCGAACACCGGGGAGCTGTTTTTT	CAWSVKQPNTGELFF
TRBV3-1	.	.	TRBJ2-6	TGTGCCAGCAGCCGGGGTCCGGGGTCTGGGGCCAACGTCCTGACTTTC	CASSRGPGSGANVLTF
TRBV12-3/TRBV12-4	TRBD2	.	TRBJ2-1	TGTGCCAGCAGGTCCGGGACTAGCTATGAGCAGTTCTTC	CASRSGTSYEQFF
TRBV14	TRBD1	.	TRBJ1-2	TGTGCCAGCAGCCGTACAGGGGAGGTGAACTATGGCTACACCTTC	CASSRTGEVNYGYTF
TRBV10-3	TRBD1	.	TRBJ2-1	TGTGCCATCACCGATAGGGACAGGGACTACAATGAGCAGTTCTTC	CAITDRDRDYNEQFF
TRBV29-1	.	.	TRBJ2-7	TGCAGCGTTGAGGGGACCTACGAGCAGTACTTC	CSVEGTYEQYF
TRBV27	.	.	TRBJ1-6	TGTGCCAGCAGTTTAAGATCTAATTCACCCCTCCACTTT	CASSLRSNSPLHF
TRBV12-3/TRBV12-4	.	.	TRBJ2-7	TGTGCCAGCAGCCGCGGGGGACAATACTACGAGCAGTACTTC	CASSRGGQYYEQYF
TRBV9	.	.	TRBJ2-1	TGTGCCAGCAGCGTTTCTGTCAATGAGCAGTTCTTC	CASSVSVNEQFF
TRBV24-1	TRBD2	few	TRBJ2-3	TGTGCCACCAGTGATCAGACTAGCGGTGAGACAGATACGCAGTATTTT	CATSDQTSGETDTQYF
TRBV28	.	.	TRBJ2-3	TGTGCCAGCAGTGCCCTCGGGGCGGGGGCTCGCACAGATACGCAGTATTTT	CASSALGAGARTDTQYF
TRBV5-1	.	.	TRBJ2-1	TGCGCCAGCAGTCCGGGGGTCACCAGCAATGAGCAGTTCTTC	CASSPGVTSNEQFF
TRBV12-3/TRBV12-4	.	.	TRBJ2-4	TGTGCCAGCACCACCGGGCCCAAAAACATTCAGTACTTC	CASTTGPKNIQYF
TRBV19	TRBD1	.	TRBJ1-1	TGTGCCAGTAGTGGCAGCGACAGGGTCAACACTGAAGCTTTCTTT	CASSGSDRVNTEAFF
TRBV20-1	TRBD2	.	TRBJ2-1	TGCAGTGCTAGGGGGGGGAGCTCCTACAATGAGCAGTTCTTC	CSARGGSSYNEQFF
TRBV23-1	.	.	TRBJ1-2	TGCGCCAGCAGTCATCGAATTTTCCGTGAACTCTATGGCTACACCTTC	CASSHRIFRELYGYTF
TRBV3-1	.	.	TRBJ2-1	TGTGCCAGCAGCCCGGGACTCGGACAGTTCTTC	CASSPGLGQFF
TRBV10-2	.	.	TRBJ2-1	TGCGCCAGCAGTGAGTCATGGGGGGGGCTCACCTACAATGAGCAGTTCTTC	CASSESWGGLTYNEQFF
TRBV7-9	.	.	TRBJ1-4	TGTGCCAGCAGCTTCCAGGCTAATGAAAAACTGTTTTTT	CASSFQANEKLFF
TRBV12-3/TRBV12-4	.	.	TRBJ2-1	TGTGCCAGTAGCGCCTGGGATGAGCAGTTCTTC	CASSAWDEQFF
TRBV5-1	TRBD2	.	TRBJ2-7	TGCGCCAGCAGAGGACTAGATTTGAGCGAGCAGTACTTC	CASRGLDLSEQYF
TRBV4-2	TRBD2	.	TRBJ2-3	TGTGCCAGCAGCAAAACCAGCGGGGCACACACAGATACGCAGTATTTT	CASSKTSGAHTDTQYF
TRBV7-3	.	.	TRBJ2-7	TGTGCCAGCAGCTTAGTTGGGGGTATCCCCGCCTCTGGTGAGCAGTACTTC	CASSLVGGIPASGEQYF
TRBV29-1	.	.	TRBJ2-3	TGCAGCGTTGAAGGGGGGACTGATCGCACAGATACGCAGTATTTT	CSVEGGTDRTDTQYF
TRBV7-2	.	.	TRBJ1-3	TGTGCCAGCAGCTTTTCTTATGGAAACACCATATATTTT	CASSFSYGNTIYF
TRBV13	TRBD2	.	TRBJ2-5	TGTGCCAGCAGCCGTTACCCGGGACAGCGGGGGGAGAAAGAGACCCAGTACTTC	CASSRYPGQRGEKETQYF
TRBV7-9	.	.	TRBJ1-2	TGTGCCAGCAGAGGACAGAACCCGGCGGGCTACACCTTC	CASRGQNPAGYTF
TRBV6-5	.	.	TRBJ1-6	TGTGCCAGCAGTTATGGGGGGCAGATTTCACCCCTCCACTTT	CASSYGGQISPLHF
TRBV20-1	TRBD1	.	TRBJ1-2	TGCAGTGCTCCGGACAGGCGAGGGTGGGGCTACACCTTC	CSAPDRRGWGYTF